Listed here is a single T cell receptor beta chain. Authors' processing steps: Cell counts per sample came from amplifying reference gene primers. TCRdb's copy holds only in-frame clones and misses some; the assay was immunoSEQ multiplex PCR. V and J calls and clone size are copied from that table; D and trimming were computed from the DNA. The table has about 200,000 clones, 86% seen once. The data originate from a study of blood T cell repertoires in COVID-19. Looking at the study overall: Material from acute and convalescent COVID-19 was sourced from the United States, Italy and Spain. The cDNA or gDNA used as material had been derived from T cells, B-cell-depleted T cells, or PBMCs.

This sequence was found in a woman aged 45-59 years with acute or convalescent COVID-19. Material: peripheral blood.

This CDR3 is CASTPEAVGTDTQYF. The CDR3 DNA reads TGTGCCAGCACCCCCGAGGCAGTCGGCACAGATACGCAGTATTTT. The chain carries TRBV2 and TRBJ2-3; D is unresolved. Deletions cut 7 bases from V and 1 base from J, with 15 bases between. CDR1 is SNHLY, CDR2 FYNNEI, per germline. The CDR3 consists of 15 residues.